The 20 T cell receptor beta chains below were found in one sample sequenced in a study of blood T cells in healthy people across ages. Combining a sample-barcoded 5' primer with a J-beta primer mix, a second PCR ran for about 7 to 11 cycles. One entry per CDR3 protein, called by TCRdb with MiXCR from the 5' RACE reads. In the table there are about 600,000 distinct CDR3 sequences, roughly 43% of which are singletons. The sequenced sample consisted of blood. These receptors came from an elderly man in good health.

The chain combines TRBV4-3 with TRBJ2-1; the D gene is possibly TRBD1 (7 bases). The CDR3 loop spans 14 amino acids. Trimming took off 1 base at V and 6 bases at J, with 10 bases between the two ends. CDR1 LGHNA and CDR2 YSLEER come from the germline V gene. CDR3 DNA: TGCGCCAGCAGCCAAGGGCAGGGGGGCAATGAGCAGTTCTTC. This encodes CASSQGQGGNEQFF.

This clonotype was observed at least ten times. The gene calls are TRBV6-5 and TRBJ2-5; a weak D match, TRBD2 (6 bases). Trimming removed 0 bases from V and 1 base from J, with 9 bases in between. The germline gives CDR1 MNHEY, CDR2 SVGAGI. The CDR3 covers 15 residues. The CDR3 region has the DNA TGTGCCAGCAGTTACTCATGGAGGGCCCAAGAGACCCAGTACTTC. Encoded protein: CASSYSWRAQETQYF.

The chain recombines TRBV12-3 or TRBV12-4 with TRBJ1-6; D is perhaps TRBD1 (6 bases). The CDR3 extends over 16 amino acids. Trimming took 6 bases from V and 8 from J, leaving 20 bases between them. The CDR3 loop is CASSHVRGVGDSPLHF. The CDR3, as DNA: TGTGCCAGCAGCCACGTAAGGGGGGTGGGGGATTCACCCCTCCACTTT.

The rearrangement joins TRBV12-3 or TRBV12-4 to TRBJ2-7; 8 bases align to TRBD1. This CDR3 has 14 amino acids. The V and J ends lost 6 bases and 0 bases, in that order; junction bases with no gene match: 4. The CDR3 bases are TGTGCCAGCAGGCGGGACAGGAGCTCCTACGAGCAGTACTTC. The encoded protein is CASRRDRSSYEQYF.

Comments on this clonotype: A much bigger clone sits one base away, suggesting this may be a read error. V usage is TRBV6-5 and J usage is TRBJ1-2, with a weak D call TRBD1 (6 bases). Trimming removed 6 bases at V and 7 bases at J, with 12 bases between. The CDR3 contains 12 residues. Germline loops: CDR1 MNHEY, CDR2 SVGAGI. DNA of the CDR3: TGTGCCAGCAGGAGGGGGAGGGGTGGCTACACCTTC. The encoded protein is CASRRGRGGYTF.

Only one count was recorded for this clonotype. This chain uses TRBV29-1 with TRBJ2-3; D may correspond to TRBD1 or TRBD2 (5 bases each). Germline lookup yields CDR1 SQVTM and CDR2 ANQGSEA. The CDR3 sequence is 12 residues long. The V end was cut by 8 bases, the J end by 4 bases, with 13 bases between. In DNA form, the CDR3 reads TGCAGCATTATTGGGGGAGCAGATACGCAGTATTTT. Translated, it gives CSIIGGADTQYF.

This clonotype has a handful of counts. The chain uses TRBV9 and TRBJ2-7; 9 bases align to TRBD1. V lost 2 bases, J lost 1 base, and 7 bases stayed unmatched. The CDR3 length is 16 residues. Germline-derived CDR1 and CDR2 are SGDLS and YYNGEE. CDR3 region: CASSVSPGTGSYEQYF. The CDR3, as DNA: TGTGCCAGCAGCGTCTCTCCCGGGACAGGGTCCTACGAGCAGTACTTC. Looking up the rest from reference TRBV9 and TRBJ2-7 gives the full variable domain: DSGVTQTPKHLITATGQRVTLRCSPRSGDLSVYWYQQSLDQGLQFLIQYYNGEERAKGNILERFSAQQFPDLHSELNLSSLELGDSALYFCASSVSPGTGSYEQYFGPGTRLTVT.

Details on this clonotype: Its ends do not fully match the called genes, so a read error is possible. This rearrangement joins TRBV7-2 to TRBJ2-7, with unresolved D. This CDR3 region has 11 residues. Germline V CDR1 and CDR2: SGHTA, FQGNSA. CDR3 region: CASSALYEQSF. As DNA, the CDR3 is TGTGCCAGCAGCGCCCTTTACGAGCAGTCCTTC.

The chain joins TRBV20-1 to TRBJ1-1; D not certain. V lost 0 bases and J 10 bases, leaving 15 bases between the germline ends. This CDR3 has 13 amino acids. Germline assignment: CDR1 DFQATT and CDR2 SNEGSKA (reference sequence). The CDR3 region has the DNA TGCAGTGCTAGAGAACTCCCCGTTAGCGCAGCTTTCTTT. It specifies CSARELPVSAAFF.

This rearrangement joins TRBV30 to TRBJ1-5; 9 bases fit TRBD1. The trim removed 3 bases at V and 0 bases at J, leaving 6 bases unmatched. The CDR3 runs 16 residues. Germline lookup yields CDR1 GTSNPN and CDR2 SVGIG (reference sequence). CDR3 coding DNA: TGTGCCTGGAGCCGGGACAGGGATGTTAGCAATCAGCCCCAGCATTTT. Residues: CAWSRDRDVSNQPQHF.

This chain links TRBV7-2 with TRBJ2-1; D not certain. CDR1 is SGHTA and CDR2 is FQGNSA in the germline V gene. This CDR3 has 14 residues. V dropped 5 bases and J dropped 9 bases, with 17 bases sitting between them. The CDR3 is CASSPPREISEQFF. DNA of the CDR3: TGTGCCAGCAGCCCCCCGAGAGAAATCAGTGAGCAGTTCTTC.

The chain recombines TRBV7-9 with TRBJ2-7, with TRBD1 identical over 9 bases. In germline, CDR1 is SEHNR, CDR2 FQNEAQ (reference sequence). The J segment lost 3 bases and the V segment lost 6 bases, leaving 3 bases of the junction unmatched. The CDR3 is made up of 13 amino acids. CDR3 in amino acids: CASRGQGNYEQYF. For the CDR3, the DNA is TGTGCCAGCAGGGGACAGGGAAACTACGAGCAGTACTTC.

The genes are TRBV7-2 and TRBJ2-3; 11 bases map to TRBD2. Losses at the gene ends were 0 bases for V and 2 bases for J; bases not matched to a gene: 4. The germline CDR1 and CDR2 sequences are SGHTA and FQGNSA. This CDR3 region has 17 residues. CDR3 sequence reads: CASSLAASGGPTDTQYF. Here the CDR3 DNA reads TGTGCCAGCAGCTTAGCGGCTAGCGGGGGGCCCACAGATACGCAGTATTTT.

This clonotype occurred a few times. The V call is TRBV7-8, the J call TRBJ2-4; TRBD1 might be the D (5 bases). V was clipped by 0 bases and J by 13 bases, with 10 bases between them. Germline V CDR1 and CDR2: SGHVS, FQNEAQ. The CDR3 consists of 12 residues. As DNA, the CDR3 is TGTGCCAGCAGCTTAGCCGGAAAGGGGCAGTACTTC. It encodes CASSLAGKGQYF.

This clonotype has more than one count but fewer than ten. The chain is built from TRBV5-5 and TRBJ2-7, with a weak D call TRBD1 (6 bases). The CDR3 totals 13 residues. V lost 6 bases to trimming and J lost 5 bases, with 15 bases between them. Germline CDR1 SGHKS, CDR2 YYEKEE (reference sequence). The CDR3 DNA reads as TGTGCCAGCATGGGGGCCTTCCTCGACGAGCAGTACTTC. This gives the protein CASMGAFLDEQYF. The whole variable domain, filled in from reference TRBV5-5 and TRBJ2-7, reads DAGVTQSPTHLIKTRGQQVTLRCSPISGHKSVSWYQQVLGQGPQFIFQYYEKEERGRGNFPDRFSARQFPNYSSELNVNALLLGDSALYLCASMGAFLDEQYFGPGTRLTVT.

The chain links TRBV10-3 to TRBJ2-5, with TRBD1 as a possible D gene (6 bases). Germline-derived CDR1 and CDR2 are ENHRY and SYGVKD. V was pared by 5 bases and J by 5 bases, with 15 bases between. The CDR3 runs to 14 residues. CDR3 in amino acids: CAISPQGAVETQYF. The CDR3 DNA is TGTGCCATCAGTCCACAGGGCGCGGTGGAGACCCAGTACTTC.

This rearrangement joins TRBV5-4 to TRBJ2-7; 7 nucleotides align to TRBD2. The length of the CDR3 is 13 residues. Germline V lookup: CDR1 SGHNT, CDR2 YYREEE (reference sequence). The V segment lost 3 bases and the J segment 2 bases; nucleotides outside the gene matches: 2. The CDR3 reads CASSWGGTYEQYF. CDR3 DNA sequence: TGTGCCAGCAGCTGGGGGGGAACCTACGAGCAGTACTTC.

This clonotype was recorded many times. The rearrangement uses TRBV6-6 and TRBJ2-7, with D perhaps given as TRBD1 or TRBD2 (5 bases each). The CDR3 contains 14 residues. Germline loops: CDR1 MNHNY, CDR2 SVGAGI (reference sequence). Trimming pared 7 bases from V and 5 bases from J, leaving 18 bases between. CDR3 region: CASTLDRGVDEQYF. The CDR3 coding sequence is TGTGCCAGCACCTTGGACCGAGGGGTCGACGAGCAGTACTTC.

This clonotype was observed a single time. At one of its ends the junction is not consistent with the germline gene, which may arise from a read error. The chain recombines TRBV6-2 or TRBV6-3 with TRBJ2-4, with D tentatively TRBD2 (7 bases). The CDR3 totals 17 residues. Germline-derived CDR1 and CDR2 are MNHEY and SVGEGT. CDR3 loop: CASSWGGRGFSKNIQYF. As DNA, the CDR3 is TGTGCCAGCAGTTGGGGGGGCCGGGGGTTTAGCAAAAACATTCAATACTTC.

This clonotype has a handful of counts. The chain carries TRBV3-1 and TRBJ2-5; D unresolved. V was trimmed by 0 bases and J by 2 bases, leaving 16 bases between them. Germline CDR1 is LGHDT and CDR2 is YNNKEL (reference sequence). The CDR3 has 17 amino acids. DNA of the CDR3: TGTGCCAGCAGCCAAGATCGTCGAGACACAACACAAGAGACCCAGTACTTC. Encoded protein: CASSQDRRDTTQETQYF.